This TCR beta chain was documented in a study of blood T cells in healthy people across ages. Primed by a sample-barcoded 5' primer and a J-beta primer mix, a second PCR proceeded for 7 to 11 cycles. TCRdb re-derived calls from the 5' RACE reads in MiXCR, one entry per CDR3 protein. This repertoire shows hundreds of thousands of distinct CDR3 sequences, approximately 21% found once; its top ten account for 3% to 4%. The CDR3 extends over 14 amino acids. Germline loops: CDR1 SGHRS, CDR2 YFSETQ. Trimming cost V 2 bases and J 6 bases; bases outside gene matches: 5. The sample comprised blood. The genes are TRBV5-1 and TRBJ1-1, with TRBD1 identical over 9 bases. The origin of this receptor is a man between 70 and 80 years old in good health. CDR3 DNA sequence: TGCGCCAGCAGCTTAGGACAGGGGACATCTGAAGCTTTCTTT. Translation gives CASSLGQGTSEAFF. Together with reference TRBV5-1 and TRBJ1-1, the CDR3 gives the full variable domain: KAGVTQTPRYLIKTRGQQVTLSCSPISGHRSVSWYQQTPGQGLQFLFEYFSETQRNKGNFPGRFSGRQFSNSRSEMNVSTLELGDSALYLCASSLGQGTSEAFFGQGTRLTVV.